Listed below are T cell receptor beta chains from one sample, sequenced in a study of OX40 agonist ivuxolimab in advanced cancers. Assay: immunoSEQ multiplex PCR; the TCRdb copy retains only in-frame clones and omits some. The sample yields about 50,000 clones, 84% seen once. The sample consisted of CD4+ or CD8+ T cells sorted from blood, taken in a trial of the OX40 agonist ivuxolimab. The receptors shown here come from an adult with an advanced solid tumor such as melanoma, head and neck, liver or kidney cancer. The CDR3 runs from the conserved cysteine through the conserved F or W. The D gene is left open where the match is weak. Part of the rows lack a size; the others show once, few, many or a class for expanded clones.

clone_size	v_call	j_call	d_call	cdr3_length	cdr3_nt	cdr3_aa
once	TRBV2	TRBJ1-2	TRBD1	14	TGTGCCAGCAGCCAACAGGGGGCCGACTATGGCTACACCTTC	CASSQQGADYGYTF
NA	TRBV10-3	TRBJ2-1	NA	14	TGTGCCATCCAAGGGACGGGCTCCTACAATGAGCAGTTCTTC	CAIQGTGSYNEQFF
NA	TRBV4-1	TRBJ2-3	TRBD1	18	TGCGCCAGCAGCCACAGTGGACAGGACCTCTCTAGCACAGATACGCAGTATTTT	CASSHSGQDLSSTDTQYF
NA	TRBV10-3	TRBJ2-2	NA	11	TGTGCCATCATGGTCGGGAAGGAGCTGTTTTTT	CAIMVGKELFF
once	TRBV2	TRBJ2-7	TRBD1	13	TGTGCCAGCAGTGGGACAGGCGAGTTGGAGCAGTACTTC	CASSGTGELEQYF
NA	TRBV18	TRBJ2-4	NA	13	TGTGCCAGCTCACCACTCTCGACTAACATTCAGTACTTC	CASSPLSTNIQYF
once	TRBV7-5	TRBJ2-7	NA	17	TGTGCCAGAAGCCACGAGCGGGCTTGGGTTCCATCCTACGAGCAGTACTTC	CARSHERAWVPSYEQYF
NA	TRBV18	TRBJ2-7	TRBD2	13	TGTGCCAGCTCACCAGGGACTAGCAACGAGCAGTACTTC	CASSPGTSNEQYF
NA	TRBV27	TRBJ1-1	NA	14	TGTGCCAGCGGAAATCGGGACGACAACACTGAAGCTTTCTTT	CASGNRDDNTEAFF
NA	TRBV19	TRBJ2-3	NA	12	TGTGCCAGTGCGGGTAGCACAGATACGCAGTATTTT	CASAGSTDTQYF